Below are 10 T cell receptor beta chains sequenced from a single sample in a study of shared clonotypes between healthy human individuals. The method was immunoSEQ multiplex PCR; TCRdb's version includes in-frame clones alone and lacks a portion of them. The sample has about 2 million clones; 85% to 95% are singletons. Material for sequencing was naive CD4+ T cells sorted from blood. As to subset: CD45RA+ positively selected. The receptors originated from a man aged 18 to 30 in good health.

The V call is TRBV18, the J call TRBJ1-6; no definite D call. The CDR3 is 12 residues long. Germline CDR1 KGHSH, CDR2 LQKENI. Deletions cut 3 bases from V and 8 bases from J, with 5 bases between. CDR3 in amino acids: CASSPDHSPLHF. The CDR3, as DNA: TGTGCCAGCTCACCCGACCATTCACCCCTCCACTTT.

This rearrangement joins TRBV5-1 to TRBJ1-1; 7 bases agree with TRBD1. Trimming at V came to 0 bases and at J to 1 base, leaving 3 bases not matched to a gene. The germline V gene has CDR1 SGHRS and CDR2 YFSETQ. There are 15 residues in the CDR3. CDR3 sequence (DNA): TGCGCCAGCAGCTTGGGGGACAGCAAGAACACTGAAGCTTTCTTT. This translates into CASSLGDSKNTEAFF.

The chain is built from TRBV10-3 and TRBJ2-7; 9 nucleotides match TRBD1. J gave up 7 bases and V 8 bases, and 12 bases lay outside the gene matches. The CDR3 has 14 amino acids. Germline loops: CDR1 ENHRY, CDR2 SYGVKD. The CDR3 nucleotides read TGTGCCATCTCGGGGGGACAGGGAGAATTTGAGCAGTACTTC. Translated: CAISGGQGEFEQYF.

The chain couples TRBV27 to TRBJ2-7; 7 bases align to TRBD1. CDR1 is MNHEY, CDR2 SMNVEV, per germline (reference sequence). This CDR3 contains 15 residues. Trimming cost V 6 bases and J 4 bases; bases outside gene matches: 12. The CDR3 is CASSPGTEPFYEQYF. In DNA, the CDR3 is TGTGCCAGCAGCCCCGGGACAGAACCTTTTTACGAGCAGTACTTC.

The chain uses TRBV7-9 and TRBJ2-7; TRBD2 matches 8 bases. The CDR3 runs 14 residues. CDR1 is SEHNR and CDR2 is FQNEAQ in the germline V gene (reference sequence). V was clipped by 4 bases and J by 5 bases; unmatched bases: 7. CDR3 sequence: CASSSSGRHNEQYF. The CDR3 nucleotides are TGTGCCAGCAGCTCGAGCGGGAGACACAACGAGCAGTACTTC.

The chain employs TRBV5-1 and TRBJ1-1, with D possibly being TRBD1 (6 bases). In germline, CDR1 is SGHRS, CDR2 YFSETQ. The CDR3 has 14 residues. Deletions cut 0 bases from V and 11 bases from J, with 17 bases between. CDR3 in amino acids: CASSLAVRGLEAFF. CDR3 coding DNA: TGCGCCAGCAGCTTGGCGGTCAGGGGCCTCGAGGCTTTCTTT.

The chain links TRBV5-4 to TRBJ1-1, with 9 bases that match TRBD1. With V trimmed by 4 bases and J by 4 bases, 11 bases remained unmatched. Looked up from germline, CDR1 is SGHNT and CDR2 is YYREEE (reference sequence). The CDR3 has 16 residues. The CDR3 DNA reads as TGTGCCAGCAGCCGATTGGGACAGGGAATGGGCACTGAAGCTTTCTTT. Translated, it gives CASSRLGQGMGTEAFF.

The chain recombines TRBV10-3 with TRBJ1-1, with D unresolved. Trimming pared 4 bases from V and 0 bases from J, leaving 12 bases between. CDR1 and CDR2 (germline): ENHRY, SYGVKD. The CDR3 sequence is 15 residues long. CDR3 sequence (DNA): TGTGCCATCAGTGTAAACGGGCAGGTGAACACTGAAGCTTTCTTT. This encodes CAISVNGQVNTEAFF.

This chain connects TRBV19 to TRBJ2-7, with D perhaps TRBD1 (6 bases). V gave up 3 bases and J gave up 10 bases, with 16 bases separating them. From germline, CDR1 is LNHDA and CDR2 SQIVND (reference sequence). This CDR3 has 13 residues. The DNA for the CDR3 is TGTGCCAGTAGTATGGCAGACAGGTTCGGTCAGTACTTC. It translates to CASSMADRFGQYF.

The chain joins TRBV5-1 to TRBJ2-7, with 7 bases identical to TRBD1. Germline CDR1 reads SGHRS; CDR2 reads YFSETQ. The CDR3 contains 14 residues. V shed 4 bases and J 3 bases; nucleotides not matched to a gene: 7. CDR3 amino acids: CASSQGDSYYEQYF. The CDR3 DNA reads TGCGCCAGCAGCCAGGGGGACAGCTACTACGAGCAGTACTTC.